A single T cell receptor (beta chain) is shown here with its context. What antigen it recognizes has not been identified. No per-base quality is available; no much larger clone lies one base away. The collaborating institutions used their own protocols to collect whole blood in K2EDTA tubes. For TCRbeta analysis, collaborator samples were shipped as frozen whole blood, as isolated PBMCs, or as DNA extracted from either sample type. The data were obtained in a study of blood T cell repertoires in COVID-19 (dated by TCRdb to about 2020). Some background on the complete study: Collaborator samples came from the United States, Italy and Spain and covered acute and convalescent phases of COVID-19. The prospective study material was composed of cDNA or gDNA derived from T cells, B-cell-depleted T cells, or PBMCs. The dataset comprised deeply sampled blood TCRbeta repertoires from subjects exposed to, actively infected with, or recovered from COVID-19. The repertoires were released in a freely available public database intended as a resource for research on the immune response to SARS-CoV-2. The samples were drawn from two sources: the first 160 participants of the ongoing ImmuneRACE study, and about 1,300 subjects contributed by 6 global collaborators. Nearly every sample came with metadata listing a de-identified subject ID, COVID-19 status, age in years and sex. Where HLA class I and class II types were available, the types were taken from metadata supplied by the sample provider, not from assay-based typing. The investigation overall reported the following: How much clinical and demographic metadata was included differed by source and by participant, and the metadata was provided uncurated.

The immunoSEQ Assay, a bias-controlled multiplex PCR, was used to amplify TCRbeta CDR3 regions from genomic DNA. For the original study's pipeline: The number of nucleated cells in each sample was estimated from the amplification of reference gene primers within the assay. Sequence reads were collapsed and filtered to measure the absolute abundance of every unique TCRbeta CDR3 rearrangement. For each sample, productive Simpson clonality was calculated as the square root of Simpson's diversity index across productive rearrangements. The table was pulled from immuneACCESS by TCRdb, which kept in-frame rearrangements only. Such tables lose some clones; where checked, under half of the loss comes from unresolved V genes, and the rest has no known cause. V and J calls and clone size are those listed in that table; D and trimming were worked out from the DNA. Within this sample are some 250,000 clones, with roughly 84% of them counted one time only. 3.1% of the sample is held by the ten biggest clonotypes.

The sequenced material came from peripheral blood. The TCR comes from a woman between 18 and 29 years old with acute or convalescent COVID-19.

The DNA sequence follows: TGTGCCAGCAGTGAGGGCAGTAACTATGGCTACACCTTC. This translates into CASSEGSNYGYTF. The receptor chain draws on TRBV25-1 and TRBJ1-2, with the D gene call left open. From its cysteine to its phenylalanine, the CDR3 spans 13 amino acids. Only the CDR3 part of the read is kept: 39 bases, read in frame from the first base. Per the germline V gene, MGHDK is the CDR1 and SYGVNS is the CDR2. A distance of 6 bases separates the germline ends of V and J, which lose 3 bases and 1 base respectively.